The 15 T cell receptor delta chains below all came from one sample that was sequenced in a study of gamma-delta T cells after stem cell transplantation. TCRdb re-called the RT-PCR reads through CATT. The sample lists 2,000 or so delta-chain clones; around 1.3% were seen once. Sequenced: gamma-delta T cells. The receptors originated from a human donor. It is not recorded whose cells these are; they may come from a transplant donor.

This clone was seen at least ten times. Since a far larger clone is one base different, this is likely a read error. J is TRDJ3 and V is TRDV2, with 8 bases identical to TRDD3. The CDR3 is 19 amino acids. Per germline, CDR1 GEAIGNYY and CDR2 EKD. As DNA, the CDR3 is TGTGCCTGTGGCACCGCTGGGGGACTCCACTCCTGGGACACCCGACAGATGTTTTTC. This codes for CACGTAGGLHSWDTRQMFF.

This clone occurred a few times. The translation of this DNA and the TCRdb protein of a much larger clone differ at residue 17, probably owing to a read error; the protein shown here is translated from the DNA. The chain uses TRDV2 and TRDJ3, with 8 bases lining up with TRDD3. This CDR3 has 19 amino acids. Germline CDR1 reads GEAIGNYY; CDR2 reads EKD. Written as DNA, the CDR3 is TGTGCCTGTGACACCGCAACTGGGGGTATTTCCTGGGACACCCGACAGACGTTTTTC. Encoded protein: CACDTATGGISWDTRQTFF.

The sample holds many counts of this clone. A far larger clone is just one base off, so this is likely a read error. J is TRDJ1 and V is TRDV2, with TRDD2 matching over 7 bases. The germline V gene encodes CDR1 GEAIGNYY and CDR2 EKD. The CDR3 runs to 18 residues. Germline trimming cut 5 bases from V and 0 bases from J; bases unmatched to any gene: 17. CDR3 nucleotide sequence: TGTGCCTGTGGCGGCCTTCCTCTACGGGGAGGAGACACCGATAAACTCATCTTT. This codes for CACGGLPLRGGDTDKLIF.

This clone was seen a few times. TCRdb's listed protein matches a much larger clone and diverges from this DNA's translation at residue 4, likely through a read error; the protein shown comes from the DNA. The chain links TRDV2 to TRDJ1; 8 nucleotides align to TRDD3. CDR3 length: 17 amino acids. Germline-derived CDR1 and CDR2 are GEAIGNYY and EKD. J gave up 0 bases and V 4 bases, and 12 bases lay outside the gene matches. CDR3: CACEPVLGALYTDKLIF. In DNA form, the CDR3 reads TGTGCCTGTGAACCAGTACTGGGGGCCCTGTACACCGATAAACTCATCTTT.

As to this clone: Only one base separates this from a far larger clonotype, so it likely reflects a read error. Other DNA sequences from this sample encode an identical CDR3 as well. The chain links TRDV2 to TRDJ1; 11 bases match TRDD3. CDR3 length equals 16 residues. Germline V gene lookup returns CDR1 GEAIGNYY and CDR2 EKD. CDR3 coding DNA: TGTGCCTGCGACACCCTGGGGGATACCGGCACCGATAAACTCATCTTT. Amino acid sequence: CACDTLGDTGTDKLIF.

With respect to this clone: TCRdb shows a much larger clone's protein in place of this DNA's translation, and the two differ at residue 8, likely through a read error; the protein shown is translated from the DNA. The chain combines TRDV2 with TRDJ3; TRDD3 might be the D (5 bases). CDR1 is GEAIGNYY, CDR2 EKD, per germline. V lost 3 bases, J lost 0 bases, and 23 bases lay in between. The CDR3 loop spans 21 amino acids. The CDR3 bases are TGTGCCTGTGACTCTGTACTGAGGGATTTTCTCAGCTCCTGGGACACCCGACAGATGTTTTTC. Protein sequence: CACDSVLRDFLSSWDTRQMFF.

Remarks on this clone: The protein held in TCRdb is that of a much larger clone and does not match this DNA's translation at residue 15, likely because of a read error; the protein shown is translated from the DNA. This rearrangement joins TRDV2 to TRDJ3; possible D gene TRDD3, 6 bases. Germline CDR1 GEAIGNYY, CDR2 EKD. CDR3 length: 17 residues. Written as DNA, the CDR3 is TGTGCCTGTGACACCGTTGGGGGGACCTGGGACACCCGACAGACGTTTTTC. Its translation is CACDTVGGTWDTRQTFF.

This clone has just a few counts. The protein TCRdb gives is from a much larger clone and does not agree with this DNA's translation at residue 8, likely a read error; the protein shown here comes from the DNA. This rearrangement joins TRDV2 to TRDJ1; D is uncertain. V was trimmed by 0 bases and J by 4 bases, leaving 11 bases between them. The CDR3 contains 14 residues. Germline values: CDR1 GEAIGNYY, CDR2 EKD. The CDR3 bases are TGTGCCTGTGACACCCTCCTGGAGGACGATAAACTCATCTTT. Its protein product is CACDTLLEDDKLIF.

For this clone: A far larger clone lies a single base away; this is likely a read error. This sample includes further DNA sequences coding for the same CDR3. This chain connects TRDV2 to TRDJ1; 8 bases map to TRDD3. The CDR3 sequence is 16 residues long. Germline CDR1 GEAIGNYY, CDR2 EKD. The CDR3 reads CACEGLGGQYTDKLIF. The DNA for the CDR3 is TGTGCCTGTGAAGGACTGGGGGGACAGTACACCGATAAACTTATCTTT.

This clone was seen only a few times. TCRdb has a much larger clone's protein, which differs at residue 19 from the translation of this DNA, likely because of a read error; what is shown is the protein translated from the DNA. This chain links TRDV2 with TRDJ1, with 13 bases aligning to TRDD3. CDR3 length: 20 amino acids. Germline V lookup: CDR1 GEAIGNYY, CDR2 EKD. The CDR3 sequence: CACDTLILGDTRVNTDKLTF. CDR3 in DNA: TGTGCCTGTGACACCCTAATACTGGGGGATACGCGGGTTAACACCGATAAACTCACCTTT.

As regards this clone: A far bigger clonotype differs at one base, so this is likely a read error. The rearrangement links TRDV2 to TRDJ1, with 12 bases matching TRDD3. In germline, CDR1 is GEAIGNYY, CDR2 EKD. CDR3 length: 19 residues. After removal of 5 bases from V and 0 bases from J, the junction contained 15 bases not matched to a gene. CDR3 bases: TGTGCCTGTGGCCCAGTACTGGGGGATACTTTCCGGTACACCGATAAACTCATCTTT. The encoded protein is CACGPVLGDTFRYTDKLIF.

In regard to this clone: The translation of this DNA and the TCRdb protein of a much larger clone differ at residue 3, probably owing to a read error; the protein shown here is translated from the DNA. The gene calls are TRDV2 and TRDJ1; 13 positions agree with TRDD3. The CDR3 is 18 residues long. Germline V gene data show CDR1 as GEAIGNYY and CDR2 as EKD. The CDR3 sequence is CARDYLTGGYEKADKLIF. The CDR3 bases are TGTGCCCGTGACTACCTTACTGGGGGATACGAGAAGGCCGATAAACTCATCTTT.

This clone is deemed medium-sized (0.01 to 0.1%). The chain joins TRDV2 to TRDJ1; 13 nucleotides agree with TRDD3. The CDR3 covers 22 residues. Germline trimming cut 0 bases from V and 1 base from J; bases unmatched to any gene: 19. Germline V CDR1 and CDR2: GEAIGNYY, EKD. DNA for the CDR3: TGTGCCTGTGACACCGTTTTGTCTACTGGGGGATACGGGGGAACCACCACCGATAAACTCATCTTT. Its protein product is CACDTVLSTGGYGGTTTDKLIF.

Concerning this clone: This DNA's translation and the protein TCRdb lists, from a much larger clone, do not match at residue 10, likely due to a read error; the protein shown is translated from the DNA. The chain couples TRDV1 to TRDJ1, with a weak D call TRDD3 (5 bases). Germline assignment: CDR1 TSWWSYY and CDR2 QGS. CDR3 length: 20 amino acids. V lost 1 base and J lost 0, with 24 bases in between. The DNA for the CDR3 is TGTGCTCTTGGGGAACCCACGATAACTGAGGGATTCCCGTACACCGATAAACTCATCTTT. This codes for CALGEPTITEGFPYTDKLIF.

This clone was detected only a few times. The protein recorded in TCRdb matches a much larger clone and deviates from this DNA's translation at residue 14, suggesting a read error; the protein here is obtained by translating the DNA. J is TRDJ1 and V is TRDV2, with TRDD3 matching 10 bases. From germline, CDR1 is GEAIGNYY and CDR2 EKD. The CDR3 is made up of 19 amino acids. V gave up 3 bases and J gave up 3 bases; unmatched junction bases: 18. The DNA for the CDR3 is TGTGCCTGTGACTGGGTTGGTGCGGGGGATACGCGAAACGCCGATAAACTCATCTTT. Protein product: CACDWVGAGDTRNADKLIF.